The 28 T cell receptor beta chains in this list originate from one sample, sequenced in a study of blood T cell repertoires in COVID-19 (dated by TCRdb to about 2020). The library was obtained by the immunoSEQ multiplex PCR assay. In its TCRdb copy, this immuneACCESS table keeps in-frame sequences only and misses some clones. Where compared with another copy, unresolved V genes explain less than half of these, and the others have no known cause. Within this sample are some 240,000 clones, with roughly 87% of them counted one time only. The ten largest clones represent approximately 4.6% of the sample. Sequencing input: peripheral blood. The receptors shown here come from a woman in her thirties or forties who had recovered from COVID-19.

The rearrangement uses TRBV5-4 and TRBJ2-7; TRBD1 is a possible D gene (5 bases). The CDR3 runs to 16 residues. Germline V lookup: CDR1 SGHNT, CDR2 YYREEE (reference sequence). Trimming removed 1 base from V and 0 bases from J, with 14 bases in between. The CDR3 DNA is TGTGCCAGCAGCTTGATCGGCAGGGTGAGCTCCTACGAGCAGTACGTC. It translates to CASSLIGRVSSYEQYV.

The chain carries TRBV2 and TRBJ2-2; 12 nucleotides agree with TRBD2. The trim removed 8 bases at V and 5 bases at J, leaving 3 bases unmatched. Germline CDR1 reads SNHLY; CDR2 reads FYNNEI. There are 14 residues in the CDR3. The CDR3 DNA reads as TGTGCCAGCCGCGGGACTAGCGGGACCGGGGAGCTGTTTTTT. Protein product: CASRGTSGTGELFF.

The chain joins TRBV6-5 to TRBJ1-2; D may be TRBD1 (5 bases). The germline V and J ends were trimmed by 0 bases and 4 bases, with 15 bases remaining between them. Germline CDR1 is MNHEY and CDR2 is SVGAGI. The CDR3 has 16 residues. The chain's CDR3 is CASSYSGRGTIYGYTF. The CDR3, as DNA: TGTGCCAGCAGTTACTCCGGGCGGGGGACGATCTATGGCTACACCTTC.

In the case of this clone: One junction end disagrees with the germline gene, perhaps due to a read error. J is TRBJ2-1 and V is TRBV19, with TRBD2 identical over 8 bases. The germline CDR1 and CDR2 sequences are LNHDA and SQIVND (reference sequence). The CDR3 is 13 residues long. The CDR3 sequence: CATRGGSHNEQFF. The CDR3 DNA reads TGTGCCACTCGGGGGGGCTCCCACAATGAGCAGTTCTTC.

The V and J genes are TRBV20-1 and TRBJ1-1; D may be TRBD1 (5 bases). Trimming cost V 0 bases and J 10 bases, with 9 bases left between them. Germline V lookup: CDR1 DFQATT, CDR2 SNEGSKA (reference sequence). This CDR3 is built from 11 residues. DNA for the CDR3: TGCAGTGCTAGAGACAGGGATTCAGCTTTCTTT. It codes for CSARDRDSAFF.

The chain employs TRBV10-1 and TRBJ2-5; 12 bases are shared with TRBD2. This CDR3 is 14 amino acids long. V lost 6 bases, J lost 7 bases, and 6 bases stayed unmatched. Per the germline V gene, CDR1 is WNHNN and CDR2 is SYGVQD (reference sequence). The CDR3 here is CASSGLAGSGTQYF. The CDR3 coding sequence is TGCGCCAGCAGCGGACTAGCGGGAAGCGGGACCCAGTACTTC.

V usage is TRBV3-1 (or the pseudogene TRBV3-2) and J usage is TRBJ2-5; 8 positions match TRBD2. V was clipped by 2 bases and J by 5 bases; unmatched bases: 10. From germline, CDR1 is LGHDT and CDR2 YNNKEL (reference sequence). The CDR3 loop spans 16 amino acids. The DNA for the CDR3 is TGTGCCAGCAGCCAAAATTCCCCGGGGGGGTTCGAGACCCAGTACTTC. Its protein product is CASSQNSPGGFETQYF.

DNA of the CDR3: TGTGCCAGTAGTATAAACGGGGGGCGAGTGGGAAACACCATATATTTT. Residues: CASSINGGRVGNTIYF. V is TRBV19 and J is TRBJ1-3; a weak D match, TRBD1 (6 bases). Germline CDR1 is LNHDA and CDR2 is SQIVND (reference sequence). Trimming pared 2 bases from V and 4 bases from J, leaving 15 bases between. This CDR3 is 16 amino acids long.

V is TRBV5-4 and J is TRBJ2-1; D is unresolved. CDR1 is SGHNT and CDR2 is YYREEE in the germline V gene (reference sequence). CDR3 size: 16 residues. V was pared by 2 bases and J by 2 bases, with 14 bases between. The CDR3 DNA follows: TGTGCCAGCAGCTTTTGGCGGCAATCGGCCTACAATGAGCAGTTCTTC. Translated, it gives CASSFWRQSAYNEQFF. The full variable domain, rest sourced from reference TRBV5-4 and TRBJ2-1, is ETGVTQSPTHLIKTRGQQVTLRCSSQSGHNTVSWYQQALGQGPQFIFQYYREEENGRGNFPPRFSGLQFPNYSSELNVNALELDDSALYLCASSFWRQSAYNEQFFGPGTRLTVL.

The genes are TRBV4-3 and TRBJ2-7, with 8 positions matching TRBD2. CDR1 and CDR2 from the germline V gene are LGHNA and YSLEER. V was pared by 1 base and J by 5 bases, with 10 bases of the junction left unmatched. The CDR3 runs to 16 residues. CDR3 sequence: CASSQVFSGIPHEQYV. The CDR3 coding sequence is TGCGCCAGCAGCCAAGTATTTAGCGGGATTCCCCACGAGCAGTACGTC.

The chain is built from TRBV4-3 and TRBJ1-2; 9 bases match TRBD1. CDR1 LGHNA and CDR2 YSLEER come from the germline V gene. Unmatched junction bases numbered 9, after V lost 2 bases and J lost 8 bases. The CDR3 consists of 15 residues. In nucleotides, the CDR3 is TGCGCCAGCAGCCAAAACCTACAGGGGGCGCGGGGCTACACCTTC. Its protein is CASSQNLQGARGYTF.

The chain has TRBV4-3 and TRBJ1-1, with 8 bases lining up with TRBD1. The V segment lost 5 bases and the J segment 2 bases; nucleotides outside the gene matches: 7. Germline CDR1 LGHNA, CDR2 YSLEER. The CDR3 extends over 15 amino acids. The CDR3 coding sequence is TGCGCCAGCAGCGAGACAGGGGATAGAAACACTGAAGCTTTCTTT. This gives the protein CASSETGDRNTEAFF.

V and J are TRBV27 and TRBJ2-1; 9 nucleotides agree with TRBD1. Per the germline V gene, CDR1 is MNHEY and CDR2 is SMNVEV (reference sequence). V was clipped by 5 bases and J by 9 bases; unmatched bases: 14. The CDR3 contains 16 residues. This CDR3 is CASSPLGTGYHVEQFF. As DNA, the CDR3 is TGTGCCAGCAGTCCACTGGGGACAGGGTATCATGTTGAGCAGTTCTTC.

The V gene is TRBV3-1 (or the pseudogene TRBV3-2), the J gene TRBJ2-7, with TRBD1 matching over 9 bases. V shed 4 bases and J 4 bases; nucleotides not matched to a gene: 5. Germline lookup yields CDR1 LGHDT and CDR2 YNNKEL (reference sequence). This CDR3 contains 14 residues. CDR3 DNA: TGTGCCAGCAGCCCGGGACAGGGAGGGTACGAGCAGTACGTC. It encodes CASSPGQGGYEQYV.

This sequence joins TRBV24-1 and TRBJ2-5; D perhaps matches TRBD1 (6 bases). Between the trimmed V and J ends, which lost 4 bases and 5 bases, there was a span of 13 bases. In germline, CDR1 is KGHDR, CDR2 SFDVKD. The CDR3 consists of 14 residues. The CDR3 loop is CATSDQGNVETQYF. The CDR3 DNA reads TGTGCCACCAGTGACCAGGGGAATGTTGAGACCCAGTACTTC.

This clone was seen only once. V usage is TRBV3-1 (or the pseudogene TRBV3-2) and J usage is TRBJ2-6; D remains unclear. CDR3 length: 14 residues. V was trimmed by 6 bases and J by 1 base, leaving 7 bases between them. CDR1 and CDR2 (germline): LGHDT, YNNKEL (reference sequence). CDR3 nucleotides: TGTGCCAGCAGTTCGGAGTCTGGGGCCAACGTCCTGACTTTC. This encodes CASSSESGANVLTF.

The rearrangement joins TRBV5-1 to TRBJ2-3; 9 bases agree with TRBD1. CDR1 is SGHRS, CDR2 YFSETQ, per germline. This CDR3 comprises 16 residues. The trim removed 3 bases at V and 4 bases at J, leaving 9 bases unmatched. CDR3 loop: CASSWTTGTGSDTQYF. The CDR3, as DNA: TGCGCCAGCAGCTGGACCACCGGGACAGGGTCAGATACGCAGTATTTT.

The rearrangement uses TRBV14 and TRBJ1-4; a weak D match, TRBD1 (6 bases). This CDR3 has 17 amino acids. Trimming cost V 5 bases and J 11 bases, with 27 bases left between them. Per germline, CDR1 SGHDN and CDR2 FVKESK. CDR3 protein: CASSSFQGHSYLGKLFF. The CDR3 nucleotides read TGTGCCAGCAGCTCATTCCAGGGGCACTCATACTTGGGGAAACTGTTTTTT.

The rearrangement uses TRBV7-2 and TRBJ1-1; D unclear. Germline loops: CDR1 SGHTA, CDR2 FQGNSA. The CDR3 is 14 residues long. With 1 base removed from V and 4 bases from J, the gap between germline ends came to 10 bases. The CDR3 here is CASSLVPGSTEAFF. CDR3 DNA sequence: TGTGCCAGCAGCTTAGTTCCGGGGAGCACTGAAGCTTTCTTT.

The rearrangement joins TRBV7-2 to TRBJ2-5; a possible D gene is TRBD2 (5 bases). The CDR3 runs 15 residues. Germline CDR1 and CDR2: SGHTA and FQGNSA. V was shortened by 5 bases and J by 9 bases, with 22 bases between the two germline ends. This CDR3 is CASSPRPPVVEAQYF. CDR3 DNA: TGTGCCAGCAGCCCAAGGCCCCCCGTTGTGGAGGCCCAGTACTTC.

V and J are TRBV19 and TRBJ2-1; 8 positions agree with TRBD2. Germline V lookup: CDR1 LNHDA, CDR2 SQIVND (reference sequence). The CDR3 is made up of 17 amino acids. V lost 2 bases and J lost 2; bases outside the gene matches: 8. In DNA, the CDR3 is TGTGCCAGTAGTATAAGTTCTAGCGGGCGACCCTACAATGAGCAGTTCTTC. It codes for CASSISSSGRPYNEQFF.

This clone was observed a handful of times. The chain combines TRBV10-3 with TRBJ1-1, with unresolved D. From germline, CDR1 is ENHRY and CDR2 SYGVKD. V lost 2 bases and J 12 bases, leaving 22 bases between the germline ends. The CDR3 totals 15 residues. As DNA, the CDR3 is TGTGCCATCAGTGAGATTGCCCCACCGGAGTCATATCCTTTCTTT. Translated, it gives CAISEIAPPESYPFF.

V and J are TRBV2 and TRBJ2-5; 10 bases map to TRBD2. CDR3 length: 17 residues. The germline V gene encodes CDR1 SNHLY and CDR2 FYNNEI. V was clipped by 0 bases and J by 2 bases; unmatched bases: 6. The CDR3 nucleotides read TGTGCCAGCAGTGAAGCTAGCGGGGGGTATACACAAGAGACCCAGTACTTC. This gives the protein CASSEASGGYTQETQYF. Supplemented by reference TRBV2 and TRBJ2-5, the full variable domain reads EPEVTQTPSHQVTQMGQEVILRCVPISNHLYFYWYRQILGQKVEFLVSFYNNEISEKSEIFDDQFSVERPDGSNFTLKIRSTKLEDSAMYFCASSEASGGYTQETQYFGPGTRLLVL.

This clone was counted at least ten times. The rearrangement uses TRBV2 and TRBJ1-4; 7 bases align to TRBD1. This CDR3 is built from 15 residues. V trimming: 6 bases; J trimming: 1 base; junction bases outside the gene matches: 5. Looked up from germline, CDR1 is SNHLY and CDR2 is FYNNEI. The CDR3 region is CASRTGIGTNEKLFF. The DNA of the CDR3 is TGTGCCAGCAGGACAGGGATAGGAACTAATGAAAAACTGTTTTTT.

The CDR3 coding sequence is TGTGCCAGAAGCATTCGGGGGAGCTCTGGAAACACCATATATTTT. Its protein product is CARSIRGSSGNTIYF. The chain joins TRBV5-3 to TRBJ1-3; D might be TRBD1 (5 bases). TRBV5-3 qualifies as an ORF whose function is uncertain. V lost 4 bases, J lost 0 bases, and 11 bases lay in between. This CDR3 is 15 amino acids long.

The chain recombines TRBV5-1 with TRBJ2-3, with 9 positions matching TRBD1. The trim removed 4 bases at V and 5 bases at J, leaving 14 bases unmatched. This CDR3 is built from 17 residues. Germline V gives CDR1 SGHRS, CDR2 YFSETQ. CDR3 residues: CASSPLGQGKMLDTQYF. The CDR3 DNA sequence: TGCGCCAGCAGCCCCCTAGGACAGGGGAAAATGTTAGATACGCAGTATTTT. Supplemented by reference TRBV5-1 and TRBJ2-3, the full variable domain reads KAGVTQTPRYLIKTRGQQVTLSCSPISGHRSVSWYQQTPGQGLQFLFEYFSETQRNKGNFPGRFSGRQFSNSRSEMNVSTLELGDSALYLCASSPLGQGKMLDTQYFGPGTRLTVL.

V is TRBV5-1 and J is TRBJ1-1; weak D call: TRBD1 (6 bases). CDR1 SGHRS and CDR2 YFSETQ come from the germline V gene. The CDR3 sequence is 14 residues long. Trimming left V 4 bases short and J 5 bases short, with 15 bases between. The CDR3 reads CASSQLGGGTEAFF. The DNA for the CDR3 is TGCGCCAGCAGCCAGCTAGGGGGTGGGACTGAAGCTTTCTTT.

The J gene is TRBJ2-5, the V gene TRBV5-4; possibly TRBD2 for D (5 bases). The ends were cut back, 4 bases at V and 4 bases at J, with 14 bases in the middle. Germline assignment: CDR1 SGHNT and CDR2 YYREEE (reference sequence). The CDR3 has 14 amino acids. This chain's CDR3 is CASSLALTSETQYF. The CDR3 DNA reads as TGTGCCAGCAGCCTAGCCTTGACTTCAGAGACCCAGTACTTC.